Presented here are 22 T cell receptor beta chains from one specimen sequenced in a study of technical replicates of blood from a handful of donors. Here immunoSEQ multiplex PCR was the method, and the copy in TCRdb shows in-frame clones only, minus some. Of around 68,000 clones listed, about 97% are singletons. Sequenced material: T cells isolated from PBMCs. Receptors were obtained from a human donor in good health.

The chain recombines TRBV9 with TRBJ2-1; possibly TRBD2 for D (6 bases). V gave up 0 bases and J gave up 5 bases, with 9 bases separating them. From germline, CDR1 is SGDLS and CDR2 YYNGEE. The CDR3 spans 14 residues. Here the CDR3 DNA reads TGTGCCAGCAGCGTAGGGGGGAGGAACAATGAGCAGTTCTTC. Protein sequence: CASSVGGRNNEQFF.

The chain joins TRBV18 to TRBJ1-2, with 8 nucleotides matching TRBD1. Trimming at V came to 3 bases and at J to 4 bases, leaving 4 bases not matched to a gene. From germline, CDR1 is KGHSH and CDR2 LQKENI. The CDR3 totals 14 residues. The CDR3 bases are TGTGCCAGCTCACCGGGACAGGAAACCTATGGCTACACCTTC. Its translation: CASSPGQETYGYTF.

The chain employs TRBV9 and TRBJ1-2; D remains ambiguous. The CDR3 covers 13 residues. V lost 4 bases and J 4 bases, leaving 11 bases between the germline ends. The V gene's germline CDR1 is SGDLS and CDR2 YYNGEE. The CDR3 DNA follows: TGTGCCAGCAGCCTCGAGAGTGGCTATGGCTACACCTTC. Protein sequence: CASSLESGYGYTF.

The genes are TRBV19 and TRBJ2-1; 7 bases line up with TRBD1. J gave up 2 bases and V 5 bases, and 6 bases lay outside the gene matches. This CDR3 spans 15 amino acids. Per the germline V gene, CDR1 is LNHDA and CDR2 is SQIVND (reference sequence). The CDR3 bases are TGTGCCAGTAGTCACACAGGGGAGACCTACAATGAGCAGTTCTTC. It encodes CASSHTGETYNEQFF.

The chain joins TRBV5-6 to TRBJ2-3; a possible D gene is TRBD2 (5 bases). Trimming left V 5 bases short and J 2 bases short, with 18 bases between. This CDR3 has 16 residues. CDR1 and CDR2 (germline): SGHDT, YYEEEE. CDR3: CASRGIGSLYTDTQYF. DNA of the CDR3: TGTGCCAGCAGAGGGATTGGGAGCCTATACACAGATACGCAGTATTTT.

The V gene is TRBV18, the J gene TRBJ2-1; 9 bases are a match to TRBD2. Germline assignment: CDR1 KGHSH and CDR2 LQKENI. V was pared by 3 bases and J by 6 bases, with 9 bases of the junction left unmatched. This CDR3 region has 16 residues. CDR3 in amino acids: CASSPLLAGEGNEQFF. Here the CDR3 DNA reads TGTGCCAGCTCACCTCTTTTAGCGGGAGAGGGCAATGAGCAGTTCTTC. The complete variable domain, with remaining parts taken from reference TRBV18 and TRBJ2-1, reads NAGVMQNPRHLVRRRGQEARLRCSPMKGHSHVYWYRQLPEEGLKFMVYLQKENIIDESGMPKERFSAEFPKEGPSILRIQQVVRGDSAAYFCASSPLLAGEGNEQFFGPGTRLTVL.

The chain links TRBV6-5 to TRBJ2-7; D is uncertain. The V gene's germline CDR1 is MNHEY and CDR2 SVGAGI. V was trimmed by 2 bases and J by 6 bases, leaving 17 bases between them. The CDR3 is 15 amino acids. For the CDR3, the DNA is TGTGCCAGCAGTTACAACCCAACGAGTGTGAGCGAGCAGTACTTC. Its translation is CASSYNPTSVSEQYF.

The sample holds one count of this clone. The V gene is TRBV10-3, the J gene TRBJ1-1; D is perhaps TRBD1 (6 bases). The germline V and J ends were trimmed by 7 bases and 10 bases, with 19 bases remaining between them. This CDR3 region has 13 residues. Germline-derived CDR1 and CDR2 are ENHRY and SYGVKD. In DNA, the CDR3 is TGTGCCATCACAAGAGGGGGGACTACCGGAGCTTTCTTT. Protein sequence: CAITRGGTTGAFF.

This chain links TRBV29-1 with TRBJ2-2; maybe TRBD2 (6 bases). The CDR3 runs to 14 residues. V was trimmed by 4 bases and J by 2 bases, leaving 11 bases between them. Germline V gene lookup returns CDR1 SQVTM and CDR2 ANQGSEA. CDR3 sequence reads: CSVVGGDNTGELFF. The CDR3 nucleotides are TGCAGCGTTGTCGGAGGGGACAACACCGGGGAGCTGTTTTTT.

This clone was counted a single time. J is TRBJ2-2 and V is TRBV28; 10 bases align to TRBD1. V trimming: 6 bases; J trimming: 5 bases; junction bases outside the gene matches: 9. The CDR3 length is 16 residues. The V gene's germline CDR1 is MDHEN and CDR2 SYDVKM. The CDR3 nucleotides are TGTGCCAGCAGCTCCGGGACAGGGGTTGGGACCGGGGAGCTGTTTTTT. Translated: CASSSGTGVGTGELFF.

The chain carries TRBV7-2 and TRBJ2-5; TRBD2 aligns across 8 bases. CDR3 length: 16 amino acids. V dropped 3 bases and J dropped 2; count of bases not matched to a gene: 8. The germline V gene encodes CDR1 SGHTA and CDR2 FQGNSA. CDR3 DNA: TGTGCCAGCAGCTTTCACGGGGGGGGAAGGCAAGAGACCCAGTACTTC. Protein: CASSFHGGGRQETQYF.

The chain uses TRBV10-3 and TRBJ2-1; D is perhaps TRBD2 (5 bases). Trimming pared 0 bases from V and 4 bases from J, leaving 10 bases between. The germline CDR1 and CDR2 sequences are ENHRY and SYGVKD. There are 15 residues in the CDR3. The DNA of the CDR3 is TGTGCCATCAGTGAGTCCGGGGTTGGGTACAATGAGCAGTTCTTC. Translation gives CAISESGVGYNEQFF.

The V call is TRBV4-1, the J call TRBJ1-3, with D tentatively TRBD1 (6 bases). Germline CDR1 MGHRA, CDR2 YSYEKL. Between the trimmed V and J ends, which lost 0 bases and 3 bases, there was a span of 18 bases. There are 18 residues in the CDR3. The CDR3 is CASSQDRLVQGFGNTIYF. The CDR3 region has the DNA TGCGCCAGCAGCCAAGATCGGTTAGTCCAGGGGTTTGGAAACACCATATATTTT.

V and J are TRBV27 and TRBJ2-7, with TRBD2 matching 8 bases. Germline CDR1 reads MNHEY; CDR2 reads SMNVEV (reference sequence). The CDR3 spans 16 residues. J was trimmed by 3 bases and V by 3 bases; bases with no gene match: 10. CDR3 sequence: CASSFSAGTRSYEQYF. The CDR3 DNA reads TGTGCCAGCAGTTTCTCCGCCGGGACTAGAAGCTACGAGCAGTACTTC.

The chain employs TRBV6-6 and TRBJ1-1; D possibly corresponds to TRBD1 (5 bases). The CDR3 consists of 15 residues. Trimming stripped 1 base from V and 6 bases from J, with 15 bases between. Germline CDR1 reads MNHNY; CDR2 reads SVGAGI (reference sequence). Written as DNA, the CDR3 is TGTGCCAGCAGTTACTATGGGGGGGTTAGCCCTGAAGCTTTCTTT. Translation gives CASSYYGGVSPEAFF.

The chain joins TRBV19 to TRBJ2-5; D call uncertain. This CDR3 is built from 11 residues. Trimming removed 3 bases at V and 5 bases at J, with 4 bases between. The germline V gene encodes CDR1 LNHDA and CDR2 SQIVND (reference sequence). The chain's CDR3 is CASSISETQYF. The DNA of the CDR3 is TGTGCCAGTAGTATTTCGGAGACCCAGTACTTC.

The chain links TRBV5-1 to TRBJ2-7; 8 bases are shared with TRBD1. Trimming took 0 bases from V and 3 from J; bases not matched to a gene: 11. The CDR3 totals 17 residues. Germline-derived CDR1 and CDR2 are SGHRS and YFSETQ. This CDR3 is CASSLAPQGARNYEQYF. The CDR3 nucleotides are TGCGCCAGCAGCTTGGCTCCCCAGGGGGCGAGAAACTACGAGCAGTACTTC.

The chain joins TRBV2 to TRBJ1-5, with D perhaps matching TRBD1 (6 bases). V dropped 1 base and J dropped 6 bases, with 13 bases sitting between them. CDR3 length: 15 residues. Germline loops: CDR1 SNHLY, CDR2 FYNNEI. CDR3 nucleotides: TGTGCCAGCAGTGAAGAATCTCTGGGGGCTCAGCCCCAGCATTTT. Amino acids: CASSEESLGAQPQHF.

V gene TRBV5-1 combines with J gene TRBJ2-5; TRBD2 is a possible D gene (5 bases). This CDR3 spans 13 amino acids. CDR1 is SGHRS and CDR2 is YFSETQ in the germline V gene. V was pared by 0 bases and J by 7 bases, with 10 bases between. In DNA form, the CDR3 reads TGCGCCAGCAGCTTGGAACTAGGTGTGACCCAGTACTTC. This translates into CASSLELGVTQYF.

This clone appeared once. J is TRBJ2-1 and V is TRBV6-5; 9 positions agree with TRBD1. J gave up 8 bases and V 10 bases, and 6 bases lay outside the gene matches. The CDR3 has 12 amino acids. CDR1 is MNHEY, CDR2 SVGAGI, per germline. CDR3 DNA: TGTGCCACTAACAGGGGGCGCGATGAGCAGTTCTTC. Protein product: CATNRGRDEQFF.

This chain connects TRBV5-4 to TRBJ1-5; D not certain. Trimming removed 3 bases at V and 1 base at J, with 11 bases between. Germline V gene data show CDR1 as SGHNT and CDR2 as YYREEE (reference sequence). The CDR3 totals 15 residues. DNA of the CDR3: TGTGCCAGCAGCTCCTTGGAGGCCAGCAATCAGCCCCAGCATTTT. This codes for CASSSLEASNQPQHF.

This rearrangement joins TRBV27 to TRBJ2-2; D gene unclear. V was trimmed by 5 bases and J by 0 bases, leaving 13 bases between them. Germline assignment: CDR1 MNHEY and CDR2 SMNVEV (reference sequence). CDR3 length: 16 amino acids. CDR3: CASSPTVLANTGELFF. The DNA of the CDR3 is TGTGCCAGCAGTCCTACAGTCCTCGCGAACACCGGGGAGCTGTTTTTT.